These 4 T cell receptor beta chains came from one sample sequenced in a study of blood T cell repertoires in COVID-19. The assay was immunoSEQ multiplex PCR, and TCRdb's table has in-frame clones only and misses some. Of around 280,000 clones listed, nearly 90% were seen once; the top ten hold 11%. Sequencing used peripheral blood. These receptor sequences come from a woman between 25 and 40 years old with COVID-19, enrolled during active disease.

This clone has a single count. The chain employs TRBV5-4 and TRBJ1-1, with TRBD1 as a possible D gene (6 bases). Trimming cost V 5 bases and J 4 bases, with 12 bases left between them. The CDR3 length is 13 residues. Germline assignment: CDR1 SGHNT and CDR2 YYREEE (reference sequence). The CDR3 loop reads CASREGGLTEAFF. CDR3 nucleotides: TGTGCCAGCAGAGAGGGGGGGCTCACTGAAGCTTTCTTT. Full variable domain (remainder filled in from reference TRBV5-4 and TRBJ1-1): ETGVTQSPTHLIKTRGQQVTLRCSSQSGHNTVSWYQQALGQGPQFIFQYYREEENGRGNFPPRFSGLQFPNYSSELNVNALELDDSALYLCASREGGLTEAFFGQGTRLTVV.

With respect to this clone: The identical CDR3 is also encoded by other nucleotide sequences in the sample. V gene TRBV27 combines with J gene TRBJ1-5, with 10 nucleotides matching TRBD1. V dropped 6 bases and J dropped 4; count of bases not matched to a gene: 6. This CDR3 contains 15 residues. CDR1 is MNHEY and CDR2 is SMNVEV in the germline V gene (reference sequence). The CDR3, as DNA: TGTGCCAGCAGCCCCTGGACAGGGGGAAATCAGCCCCAGCATTTT. This gives the protein CASSPWTGGNQPQHF.

The chain combines TRBV5-1 with TRBJ2-2; 8 bases align to TRBD2. Germline CDR1 SGHRS, CDR2 YFSETQ. This CDR3 is 17 amino acids long. Trimming removed 4 bases from V and 2 bases from J; junction bases left unmatched: 10. CDR3 region: CASSNYRSGDNTGELFF. DNA for the CDR3: TGCGCCAGCAGCAATTACCGTAGCGGGGATAACACCGGGGAGCTGTTTTTT. Drawing the rest from reference TRBV5-1 and TRBJ2-2, the complete variable domain is KAGVTQTPRYLIKTRGQQVTLSCSPISGHRSVSWYQQTPGQGLQFLFEYFSETQRNKGNFPGRFSGRQFSNSRSEMNVSTLELGDSALYLCASSNYRSGDNTGELFFGEGSRLTVL.

V and J are TRBV28 and TRBJ1-2, with D tentatively TRBD1 (6 bases). Trimming stripped 3 bases from V and 1 base from J, with 9 bases between. CDR3 length equals 14 residues. Germline loops: CDR1 MDHEN, CDR2 SYDVKM. The CDR3 DNA is TGTGCCAGCAGTTTCAGGGGCATTAACTATGGCTACACCTTC. Its translation: CASSFRGINYGYTF.